These T cell receptor beta chains were read from a single sample in a study of PD-1 blockade in classical Hodgkin lymphoma. Sequencing used immunoSEQ multiplex PCR; TCRdb keeps in-frame clones, though not all of them. The data contain about 32,000 clones, 81% of them singletons. This specimen consisted of peripheral blood mononuclear cells (PBMCs), obtained before the fourth cycle of nivolumab. These receptors all come from a human donor with classical Hodgkin lymphoma. Both conserved end residues are part of each CDR3.

TRBV19,CASSIVPGDGYTF
TRBV7-9,CASSLVVGVYHSGNTIYF
TRBV11-2,CASSSSGSSGNTIYF
TRBV7-6,CASSGYNSPLHF
TRBV9,CASSVDGVSADTQYF
TRBV5-1,CASSLQQGNSGNTEAFF
TRBV7-2,CASSRQAGRGGETQYF
TRBV27,CASTPLAGLQETQYF
TRBV4-1,CASRMGQGNEKLFF
TRBV30,CAWSGGQPGEGYTF
TRBV5-1,CASSWGVVTDTQYF
TRBV11-2,CASSHPRSGELFF
TRBV4-1,CASSRDRGSGNTIYF
TRBV28,CASILDRPRTEAFF
TRBV9,CASSVGQGGTEAFF
TRBV29-1,CSVEKRLANYGYTF
TRBV14,CASSQRLAGGPGDTQYF
TRBV11-1,CASSGRTDRAGANVLTF
TRBV6-5,CASSFANTGELFF
TRBV4-1,CASSQVEGIGKLFF
TRBV7-9,CASSSGGGNSPLHF